This record looks at one T cell receptor (beta chain) sequence and its context. Its target is not known. Assay used: immunoSEQ multiplex PCR; TCRdb lists only in-frame clones, some missing. The data show about 2,500,000 clones, with just over 90% seen just once and 0.11% to 0.15% held by the top ten. The data are from a study of shared clonotypes between healthy human individuals. Study-wide points: Compared with clonotypes that all four donors shared, non-shared clonotypes had lower generation probabilities.

V lost 4 bases and J 5 bases, leaving 13 bases between the germline ends. Germline V gene lookup returns CDR1 GTSNPN and CDR2 SVGIG (reference sequence). This CDR3 comprises 13 residues. This rearrangement joins TRBV30 to TRBJ2-3; unclear D gene. The sequenced sample consisted of naive CD4+ T cells sorted from blood. Described subset: CD45RA+ positively selected. The TCR sequence derives from a man aged 18 to 30 in good health. CDR3 in amino acids: CAWTTGGGDTQYF. CDR3 sequence (DNA): TGTGCCTGGACCACCGGCGGCGGAGATACGCAGTATTTT.